Listed below are T cell receptor beta chains from one sample, sequenced in a study of blood T cell repertoires in COVID-19. The repertoire was sequenced with immunoSEQ multiplex PCR; TCRdb's copy has only in-frame clones and lacks some. The table records just over 200,000 clones, around three quarters of them present only once. Sequenced input: peripheral blood. The source of these receptors is a woman aged 70-85 years with acute or convalescent COVID-19. CDR3s include the opening cysteine and the closing phenylalanine or tryptophan. The D gene is left open where the match is weak. Some rows have no size entry. The others give once, few or many, or a class for an expanded clone.

clone_size	j_call	d_call	v_call	cdr3_nt	cdr3_aa
NA	TRBJ2-7	TRBD1	TRBV19	TGTGCCAGTAGACCGACAGGGGGTATCTACGAGCAGTACTTC	CASRPTGGIYEQYF
NA	TRBJ2-7	TRBD2	TRBV10-3	TGTGCCATCATGGGCGGCGGGAGGACCGACGAGCAGTACTTC	CAIMGGGRTDEQYF
NA	TRBJ1-6	NA	TRBV20-1	TGCAGTGCTAGTAGGTCGGACCCCGGAGGCATTTCACCCCTCCACTTT	CSASRSDPGGISPLHF
NA	TRBJ1-4	NA	TRBV3-1/TRBV3-2	TGTGCCAGCAGCCAAGACCGCGGGGAAAAACTGTTTTTT	CASSQDRGEKLFF
NA	TRBJ2-1	NA	TRBV9	TGTGCCAGCAGCTCTCCCCGGCCCGGCGGGGTATACAATGAGCAGTTCTTC	CASSSPRPGGVYNEQFF
NA	TRBJ2-2	TRBD1	TRBV28	TGTGCCAGCAGATGGGCAGGGACAGGGGAGAACACCGGGGAGCTGTTTTTT	CASRWAGTGENTGELFF
NA	TRBJ1-4	NA	TRBV11-2	TGTGCCAGCAGCTTAAAACATAATGAAAAACTGTTTTTT	CASSLKHNEKLFF
NA	TRBJ2-2	TRBD2	TRBV7-9	TGTGCCAGCAGCTTAGCCGGGACTAGTAAGGGCGGGGAGCTGTTTTTT	CASSLAGTSKGGELFF
NA	TRBJ2-1	TRBD2	TRBV4-2	TGTGCCAGCAGCCGATCGACTAGCGGGGACAATGAGCAGTTCTTC	CASSRSTSGDNEQFF
NA	TRBJ1-4	NA	TRBV15	TGTGCCACCAGCAGAGATAACAGGTTGGATGAAAAACTGTTTTTT	CATSRDNRLDEKLFF
once	TRBJ2-2	NA	TRBV7-9	TGTGCCAGCAGCGCGGCTAATAGTAACACCGGGGAGCTGTTTTTT	CASSAANSNTGELFF
NA	TRBJ2-7	NA	TRBV5-1	TGCGCCAGCAGCGAGGAGGACGAGCAGTACTTC	CASSEEDEQYF
NA	TRBJ1-5	TRBD1	TRBV19	TGTGCCAGTAGTATAGATCGGGGGACAGAAATTCAGCCCCAGCATTTT	CASSIDRGTEIQPQHF
once	TRBJ1-5	NA	TRBV28	TGTGCCAGCAGTACAGGAGGGCCAAATCAGCCCCAGCATTTT	CASSTGGPNQPQHF
few	TRBJ2-1	TRBD2	TRBV11-2	TGTGCCAGCAGCTTCTCTGTAAGCGGGATCGATGAGCAGTTCTTC	CASSFSVSGIDEQFF
NA	TRBJ1-2	TRBD1	TRBV5-5	TGTGCCAGCAGCCCCTCACAGGGGGCGGGAAACTATGGCTACACCTTC	CASSPSQGAGNYGYTF
NA	TRBJ2-1	NA	TRBV7-3	TGTGCCAGCAGCTTAACGGGTTTTGGGGGCGAAGCGGGACCTGACAATGAGCAGTTCTTC	CASSLTGFGGEAGPDNEQFF
NA	TRBJ2-3	NA	TRBV5-1	TGCGCCAGCAGCGAGGGTGGGGATACGCAGTATTTT	CASSEGGDTQYF
NA	TRBJ2-5	NA	TRBV5-1	TGCGCCAGCAGCTTGGTTGGCCAGAGGGAGGAGACCCAGTACTTC	CASSLVGQREETQYF
NA	TRBJ2-7	TRBD1	TRBV5-1	TGCGCCAGCAGCTTCGGCGGGACAGGGGCAACGCAGTACTTC	CASSFGGTGATQYF
once	TRBJ2-7	TRBD2	TRBV5-4	TGTGCCAGCAGCTCCCTCCTAGCGGGATCCTACGAGCAGTACTTC	CASSSLLAGSYEQYF
NA	TRBJ2-7	NA	TRBV7-9	TGTGCCAGCAGCTTAGAGCTCCACTACGAGCAGTACTTC	CASSLELHYEQYF
NA	TRBJ2-3	NA	TRBV5-1	TGCGCCAGCAGCTTGGCCTACTCCACTAGCACAGATACGCAGTATTTT	CASSLAYSTSTDTQYF
NA	TRBJ1-1	NA	TRBV4-1	TGCGCCAGCAGCCACCCGGGACAAAGAACCTATGAAGCTTTCTTT	CASSHPGQRTYEAFF
NA	TRBJ2-7	TRBD2	TRBV6-5	TGTGCCAGCAGTTACTCAGGACTAGCGGGAGAAGGCGAGCAGTACTTC	CASSYSGLAGEGEQYF
NA	TRBJ1-1	TRBD1	TRBV3-1/TRBV3-2	TGTGCCAGCAGCCGAGGGGGCCTCATGAACACTGAAGCTTTCTTT	CASSRGGLMNTEAFF
NA	TRBJ1-4	TRBD1	TRBV28	TGTGCCAGCAGTTTAGGGGGACAGGGTGGTGAAAAACTGTTTTTT	CASSLGGQGGEKLFF
NA	TRBJ2-7	NA	TRBV5-4	TGTGCCAGCAGCCCTCGGGTCGGCCACGAGCAGTACTTC	CASSPRVGHEQYF
NA	TRBJ1-4	NA	TRBV19	TGTGCCAGTAGTACCGCACAGGGTGAAAAACTGTTTTTT	CASSTAQGEKLFF
NA	TRBJ1-5	NA	TRBV18	TGTGCCAGCTCACAGGGACACCTTAGCAATCAGCCCCAGCATTTT	CASSQGHLSNQPQHF
NA	TRBJ1-2	NA	TRBV7-7	TGTGCTAGCAGCTTAGGACATGTCGCCTATGGCTACACCTTC	CASSLGHVAYGYTF
NA	TRBJ1-5	NA	TRBV19	TGTGCCAGTAGTATGGAGGGGACCGGATATAGCAATCAGCCCCAGCATTTT	CASSMEGTGYSNQPQHF
NA	TRBJ2-1	TRBD2	TRBV24-1	TGTGCCACCAGTGAAACCGGGACTAGCGGGAGAGGTTTCTTC	CATSETGTSGRGFF
many	TRBJ2-2	TRBD2	TRBV3-1/TRBV3-2	TGTGCCAGCAGCCTGGGACTAGCGGCGAACACCGGGGAGCTGTTTTTT	CASSLGLAANTGELFF
NA	TRBJ1-6	NA	TRBV5-1	TGCGCCAGCAGCTTGTCCCGGGACACTCAATCACCCCTCCACTTT	CASSLSRDTQSPLHF
NA	TRBJ1-1	NA	TRBV29-1	TGCAGCGCCCCAGTTAAGGGGGACACTGAAGCTTTCTTT	CSAPVKGDTEAFF
NA	TRBJ2-1	TRBD2	TRBV6-5	TGTGCCAGCAGTCAACTAGCGGGAGGGCACGGGGAGCAGTTCTTC	CASSQLAGGHGEQFF
NA	TRBJ2-3	TRBD2	TRBV3-1/TRBV3-2	TGTGCCAGCAGCCAAGATGGGGGGGGAGATGGTCACGGTACGCAGTATTTT	CASSQDGGGDGHGTQYF
NA	TRBJ1-3	NA	TRBV27	TGTGCCAGCGCCTCGGACACCCCGAGCTCTGGAAACACCATATATTTT	CASASDTPSSGNTIYF
NA	TRBJ2-1	TRBD2	TRBV5-5	TGTGCCAGCAGCCCCGGACTAGATCTTGAGCAGTTCTTC	CASSPGLDLEQFF